These 32 T cell receptor beta chains came from one sample sequenced in a study of early stage breast cancer tumors. Libraries were prepared by immunoSEQ multiplex PCR; TCRdb keeps only in-frame clonotypes and omits some of them. Of about 30,000 clones listed, 72% are singletons. Sequenced: blood. The receptor source for this set is a person in their fifties or sixties with breast cancer.

DNA of the CDR3: TGTGCTAGTGGTTTGGGTTTGAGTAGCTTGGAGACCCAGTACTTC. Amino acid sequence: CASGLGLSSLETQYF. The chain has TRBV12-5 and TRBJ2-5, with D unclear. Looked up from germline, CDR1 is LGHNT and CDR2 is FRNRAP. V lost 1 base, J lost 5 bases, and 14 bases lay in between. The CDR3 runs 15 residues.

This clone was seen a few times. One end of the junction varies from germline; a read error may be responsible. The chain has TRBV7-7 and TRBJ2-5; TRBD2 agrees at 13 bases. From germline, CDR1 is SSHAT and CDR2 FNYEAQ (reference sequence). This CDR3 spans 17 amino acids. The CDR3 loop is CASSLGLAGVGVETQYF. The CDR3 DNA reads as TGTGCTAGCAGCCTAGGACTAGCGGGAGTGGGGGTAGAGACCCAGTACTTC.

This sequence joins TRBV27 and TRBJ2-6; 10 bases are a match to TRBD2. CDR3 length: 17 amino acids. Germline trimming cut 5 bases from V and 4 bases from J; bases unmatched to any gene: 8. Germline V lookup: CDR1 MNHEY, CDR2 SMNVEV (reference sequence). The CDR3 loop is CASSREGLANGANVLTF. The CDR3 coding sequence is TGTGCCAGCAGTCGTGAGGGACTAGCGAACGGGGCCAACGTCCTGACTTTC.

This chain uses TRBV23-1 with TRBJ1-4, with D uncertain. TRBV23-1 is an open reading frame, and its role is uncertain. Trimming removed 7 bases from V and 0 bases from J, with 12 bases in between. This CDR3 is built from 15 residues. Here the CDR3 DNA reads TGCGCCAGCACCGACGGCCAAGCAACTAATGAAAAACTGTTTTTT. It encodes CASTDGQATNEKLFF.

The V and J genes are TRBV4-2 and TRBJ2-3, with D unresolved. The germline V gene encodes CDR1 LGHNA and CDR2 YNFKEQ. The CDR3 contains 16 residues. Trimming removed 2 bases at V and 1 base at J, with 13 bases between. The CDR3 spells CASSQLRMDRTDTQYF. The DNA for the CDR3 is TGTGCCAGCAGCCAACTGCGGATGGATCGCACAGATACGCAGTATTTT.

CDR3 in DNA: TGTGCCTGCAAAGGATTTGGAGGTTCACCCCTCCACTTT. As protein: CACKGFGGSPLHF. The chain joins TRBV30 to TRBJ1-6; D is ambiguous. This CDR3 comprises 13 residues. The germline gives CDR1 GTSNPN, CDR2 SVGIG (reference sequence). Trimming took 6 bases from V and 9 from J, leaving 15 bases between them.

The rearrangement uses TRBV5-4 and TRBJ2-7; 7 bases match TRBD2. Germline assignment: CDR1 SGHNT and CDR2 YYREEE (reference sequence). CDR3 length: 14 residues. The junction had 7 bases not matched to a gene; V was cut back by 2 bases and J by 5 bases. The CDR3 is CASSFREGAHEQYF. In DNA, the CDR3 is TGTGCCAGCAGCTTTAGGGAGGGCGCCCACGAGCAGTACTTC. Combining the CDR3 with reference TRBV5-4 and TRBJ2-7 gives the whole variable domain ETGVTQSPTHLIKTRGQQVTLRCSSQSGHNTVSWYQQALGQGPQFIFQYYREEENGRGNFPPRFSGLQFPNYSSELNVNALELDDSALYLCASSFREGAHEQYFGPGTRLTVT.

This clone came up a few times. This chain connects TRBV19 to TRBJ2-6; tentative D call: TRBD1 (5 bases). Trimming removed 7 bases from V and 4 bases from J, with 17 bases in between. There are 16 residues in the CDR3. Germline CDR1 LNHDA, CDR2 SQIVND (reference sequence). The CDR3 loop reads CASKALGAAGANVLTF. CDR3 coding DNA: TGTGCCAGTAAGGCGTTAGGGGCGGCCGGGGCCAACGTCCTGACTTTC.

V gene TRBV7-3 combines with J gene TRBJ2-2, with D tentatively TRBD2 (6 bases). Trimming stripped 5 bases from V and 5 bases from J, with 12 bases between. Germline assignment: CDR1 SGHTA and CDR2 FQGTGA. There are 14 residues in the CDR3. The CDR3 loop reads CASSIGTATGELFF. For the CDR3, the DNA is TGTGCCAGCAGCATCGGGACTGCGACCGGGGAGCTGTTTTTT. Full variable domain (rest looked up from reference TRBV7-3 and TRBJ2-2): GAGVSQTPSNKVTEKGKYVELRCDPISGHTALYWYRQSLGQGPEFLIYFQGTGAADDSGLPNDRFFAVRPEGSVSTLKIQRTERGDSAVYLCASSIGTATGELFFGEGSRLTVL.

The chain couples TRBV18 to TRBJ2-1, with unresolved D. Trimming removed 3 bases from V and 0 bases from J, with 12 bases in between. Looked up from germline, CDR1 is KGHSH and CDR2 is LQKENI. This CDR3 is built from 16 residues. CDR3 in DNA: TGTGCCAGCTCACCTCCCGGCAGGAGCTCCTACAATGAGCAGTTCTTC. Amino acid sequence: CASSPPGRSSYNEQFF.

The rearrangement joins TRBV5-1 to TRBJ2-1; D uncertain. V lost 0 bases and J 4 bases, leaving 8 bases between the germline ends. The length of the CDR3 is 14 residues. Germline CDR1 is SGHRS and CDR2 is YFSETQ. As DNA, the CDR3 is TGCGCCAGCAGCTTGGAAATGAGTTACAATGAGCAGTTCTTC. Protein: CASSLEMSYNEQFF.

This clone was counted only a few times. The chain is built from TRBV30 and TRBJ1-1; unclear D gene. V was shortened by 1 base and J by 1 base, with 13 bases between the two germline ends. The germline gives CDR1 GTSNPN, CDR2 SVGIG (reference sequence). This CDR3 region has 15 residues. The CDR3 loop is CAWSGFGIGNTEAFF. The CDR3 coding sequence is TGTGCCTGGAGTGGGTTCGGGATCGGGAACACTGAAGCTTTCTTT.

The genes are TRBV30 and TRBJ1-1, with D maybe TRBD1 (6 bases). The V end lost 1 base, the J end lost 6 bases, and 15 bases lay between the germline ends. The CDR3 is made up of 14 amino acids. Germline CDR1 is GTSNPN and CDR2 is SVGIG (reference sequence). The CDR3 DNA sequence: TGTGCCTGGAGTGGGGGGGCATCAATCGCTGAAGCTTTCTTT. It encodes CAWSGGASIAEAFF.

This clone was seen once. The CDR3 sequence is CASSLTAGGYEQYF. DNA for the CDR3: TGTGCCAGCAGCTTGACAGCGGGGGGCTACGAGCAGTACTTC. The chain employs TRBV11-2 and TRBJ2-7, with 9 bases aligning to TRBD2. Losses at the gene ends were 3 bases for V and 3 bases for J; bases not matched to a gene: 3. CDR3 length: 14 amino acids. In germline, CDR1 is SGHAT, CDR2 FQNNGV.

The J gene is TRBJ2-1, the V gene TRBV15; D gene unclear. Germline-derived CDR1 and CDR2 are LNHNV and YYDKDF (reference sequence). V was cut by 1 base and J by 9 bases, with 10 bases left in between. The CDR3 is 13 residues long. The CDR3 loop reads CATSRVPPGEQFF. The CDR3 bases are TGTGCCACCAGCAGAGTACCCCCTGGTGAGCAGTTCTTC.

The rearrangement uses TRBV6-4 and TRBJ1-2; no clear D gene. The CDR3 runs 14 residues. Looked up from germline, CDR1 is MRHNA and CDR2 is SNTAGT. V lost 3 bases and J 4 bases, leaving 12 bases between the germline ends. The DNA for the CDR3 is TGTGCCAGCAGTGAAGGGATATCTGGCTATGGCTACACCTTC. Protein product: CASSEGISGYGYTF.

This clone came up a few times. J is TRBJ2-7 and V is TRBV28; D is ambiguous. The CDR3 extends over 14 amino acids. The germline CDR1 and CDR2 sequences are MDHEN and SYDVKM. Trimming stripped 1 base from V and 2 bases from J, with 9 bases between. CDR3 DNA sequence: TGTGCCAGCAGTTTATCAGCAGGAACCTACGAGCAGTACTTC. Its translation: CASSLSAGTYEQYF.

This chain links TRBV11-2 with TRBJ1-2, with TRBD1 identical over 7 bases. From germline, CDR1 is SGHAT and CDR2 FQNNGV. V dropped 3 bases and J dropped 7; count of bases not matched to a gene: 2. The CDR3 contains 12 residues. Written as DNA, the CDR3 is TGTGCCAGCAGCTTCAGACAGGGTGGCTACACCTTC. This gives the protein CASSFRQGGYTF.

This chain joins TRBV5-1 and TRBJ1-1, with D perhaps TRBD1 (6 bases). The ends were cut back, 0 bases at V and 4 bases at J, with 7 bases in the middle. The length of the CDR3 is 13 residues. Germline values: CDR1 SGHRS, CDR2 YFSETQ. The DNA of the CDR3 is TGCGCCAGCAGCTTGGAGACAGGCACTGAAGCTTTCTTT. It codes for CASSLETGTEAFF.

The chain joins TRBV15 to TRBJ2-7, with 10 bases fitting TRBD2. Looked up from germline, CDR1 is LNHNV and CDR2 is YYDKDF (reference sequence). Trimming removed 3 bases from V and 1 base from J; junction bases left unmatched: 6. The CDR3 runs 16 residues. CDR3 DNA: TGTGCCACCAGCAGGGACCTAGCGGGAGAATCCTACGAGCAGTACTTC. Residues: CATSRDLAGESYEQYF.

The rearrangement uses TRBV19 and TRBJ1-1; 10 bases match TRBD1. Trimming took 7 bases from V and 7 from J; bases not matched to a gene: 9. CDR1 LNHDA and CDR2 SQIVND come from the germline V gene (reference sequence). CDR3 length equals 14 residues. The CDR3 here is CASIWTGGKGEAFF. CDR3 DNA sequence: TGTGCCAGTATTTGGACAGGGGGGAAAGGTGAAGCTTTCTTT. Full variable domain (outside the CDR3, taken from reference TRBV19 and TRBJ1-1): DGGITQSPKYLFRKEGQNVTLSCEQNLNHDAMYWYRQDPGQGLRLIYYSQIVNDFQKGDIAEGYSVSREKKESFPLTVTSAQKNPTAFYLCASIWTGGKGEAFFGQGTRLTVV.

The chain recombines TRBV27 with TRBJ2-3; D remains unclear. V lost 3 bases, J lost 0 bases, and 4 bases lay in between. Germline CDR1 reads MNHEY; CDR2 reads SMNVEV (reference sequence). The CDR3 length is 13 residues. The CDR3 DNA follows: TGTGCCAGCAGTTTTGGTAGCACAGATACGCAGTATTTT. Protein sequence: CASSFGSTDTQYF.

This chain joins TRBV6-5 and TRBJ1-5; 7 nucleotides line up with TRBD1. Trimming cost V 8 bases and J 1 base; bases outside gene matches: 8. The germline V gene has CDR1 MNHEY and CDR2 SVGAGI. This CDR3 spans 15 amino acids. The CDR3 DNA reads as TGTGCCAGCGCGTTCCGACAGGGCAGCAATCAGCCCCAGCATTTT. This encodes CASAFRQGSNQPQHF.

The chain carries TRBV5-1 and TRBJ1-1, with a weak D call TRBD1 (6 bases). Germline V gene sequence: CDR1 SGHRS, CDR2 YFSETQ. The CDR3 consists of 14 residues. The V and J ends lost 1 base and 4 bases respectively, with 11 bases between them. CDR3 DNA sequence: TGCGCCAGCAGCTTGTCGAGGGGGAGCACTGAAGCTTTCTTT. Amino acids: CASSLSRGSTEAFF.

The CDR3 protein is CASAMGQETQYF. The CDR3 nucleotides are TGTGCCAGCGCGATGGGCCAGGAGACCCAGTACTTC. V usage is TRBV6-5 and J usage is TRBJ2-5; D gene unclear. There are 12 residues in the CDR3. Per germline, CDR1 MNHEY and CDR2 SVGAGI. V was cut by 8 bases and J by 5 bases, with 12 bases left in between.

The rearrangement uses TRBV7-6 and TRBJ2-3; 8 nucleotides match TRBD2. The germline V gene encodes CDR1 SGHVS and CDR2 FNYEAQ. The CDR3 runs to 17 residues. J was trimmed by 0 bases and V by 5 bases; bases with no gene match: 10. The CDR3 reads CASSATGLAGSTDTQYF. CDR3 nucleotides: TGTGCCAGCAGCGCTACCGGACTAGCAGGGAGCACAGATACGCAGTATTTT. Variable domain in full (rest from reference TRBV7-6 and TRBJ2-3): GAGVSQSPRYKVTKRGQDVALRCDPISGHVSLYWYRQALGQGPEFLTYFNYEAQQDKSGLPNDRFSAERPEGSISTLTIQRTEQRDSAMYRCASSATGLAGSTDTQYFGPGTRLTVL.

V and J are TRBV6-5 and TRBJ2-5; D perhaps matches TRBD1 (6 bases). The CDR3 is made up of 15 amino acids. CDR1 and CDR2 from the germline V gene are MNHEY and SVGAGI. The V gene lost 0 bases and the J gene lost 5 bases, with 13 bases spanning the gap. This CDR3 reads CASSYSKGERETQYF. The CDR3 DNA follows: TGTGCCAGCAGTTACTCGAAGGGGGAGAGGGAGACCCAGTACTTC.

The rearrangement uses TRBV7-9 and TRBJ1-2, with TRBD1 matching over 8 bases. The ends lost 0 bases at V and 6 bases at J; junction bases unmatched: 9. In germline, CDR1 is SEHNR, CDR2 FQNEAQ (reference sequence). The CDR3 sequence is 16 residues long. This CDR3 is CASSLALSTGGNGYTF. CDR3 bases: TGTGCCAGCAGCTTAGCGCTAAGTACAGGGGGAAATGGCTACACCTTC.

V and J are TRBV5-5 and TRBJ2-7, with 13 bases fitting TRBD2. The junction had 2 bases not matched to a gene; V was cut back by 3 bases and J by 2 bases. Germline V gene sequence: CDR1 SGHKS, CDR2 YYEKEE (reference sequence). The CDR3 loop spans 15 amino acids. The DNA of the CDR3 is TGTGCCAGCAGCTCGACTAGCGGGAGGCCCTACGAGCAGTACTTC. This encodes CASSSTSGRPYEQYF.

The genes are TRBV6-1 and TRBJ2-1; 14 bases agree with TRBD2. The V segment lost 8 bases and the J segment 8 bases; nucleotides outside the gene matches: 8. In germline, CDR1 is MNHNS, CDR2 SASEGT. The CDR3 has 15 amino acids. CDR3 sequence (DNA): TGTGCCAGCTTGGCCGGGACTAGCGGGAGCGATGAGCAGTTCTTC. Translation gives CASLAGTSGSDEQFF.

The chain is built from TRBV23-1 and TRBJ2-6; a possible D gene is TRBD1 (5 bases). TRBV23-1 is noted as an ORF with a role that remains uncertain. The CDR3 spans 19 residues. V shed 1 base and J shed 0 bases, with 16 bases lying between them. The CDR3 bases are TGCGCCAGCAGTCAATTCGACAACCTAGGGGCCTCTGGGGCCAACGTCCTGACTTTC. As protein: CASSQFDNLGASGANVLTF.

This sequence joins TRBV7-9 and TRBJ2-5, with a tentative D call TRBD1 (5 bases). The CDR3 consists of 13 residues. The germline CDR1 and CDR2 sequences are SEHNR and FQNEAQ (reference sequence). Trimming cost V 1 base and J 2 bases, with 5 bases left between them. CDR3 region: CASSLGTQETQYF. As DNA, the CDR3 is TGTGCCAGCAGCTTAGGGACACAAGAGACCCAGTACTTC.